These T cell receptor beta chains were read from a single sample in a study of beta chain features in type 1 diabetes. Produced via immunoSEQ multiplex PCR; TCRdb's table is partial and in-frame only. The repertoire holds 350,000 to 450,000 clones, with roughly 13% as singletons. The specimen sequenced was naive CD4+ T cells from blood. The receptors were gathered from a man in his thirties or forties in good health. Each CDR3 is given with its conserved first and last residue. A D gene is named only where the DNA matches it firmly. Size is omitted from some rows. Given values are once, few, many or a class for expanded clones.

V	J	size	D	CDR3	DNA
TRBV30	TRBJ2-6	few	TRBD2	CAWSPAGGRGASGANVLTF	TGTGCCTGGAGTCCCGCGGGGGGGCGCGGGGCGTCCGGGGCCAACGTCCTGACTTTC
TRBV5-1	TRBJ2-5	few	TRBD1	CASSFGTGSYQETQYF	TGCGCCAGCAGCTTCGGGACAGGGTCGTACCAAGAGACCCAGTACTTC
TRBV14	TRBJ2-1	NA	NA	CASSQASAYNEQFF	TGTGCCAGCAGCCAGGCTAGCGCGTACAATGAGCAGTTCTTC
TRBV4-3	TRBJ1-2	NA	TRBD1	CASSHTGEGYGYTF	TGCGCCAGCAGCCACACAGGGGAAGGATATGGCTACACCTTC
TRBV10-3	TRBJ2-2	few	NA	CAIRTMENTGELFF	TGTGCCATCAGGACCATGGAAAACACCGGGGAGCTGTTTTTT
TRBV6-1	TRBJ2-4	NA	NA	CASSSGTAGVNIQYF	TGTGCCAGCAGTTCCGGGACAGCGGGAGTGAACATTCAGTACTTC
TRBV15	TRBJ1-1	NA	TRBD1	CATSRVGRGKTEAFF	TGTGCCACCAGCAGAGTGGGCAGGGGGAAGACTGAAGCTTTCTTT
TRBV5-4	TRBJ2-2	NA	NA	CASSLVQGTGELFF	TGTGCCAGCAGCTTGGTACAGGGAACCGGGGAGCTGTTTTTT
TRBV30	TRBJ1-1	NA	NA	CAWSASRWPNTEAFF	TGTGCCTGGAGTGCATCGCGATGGCCGAACACTGAAGCTTTCTTT
TRBV30	TRBJ2-3	many	NA	CAGNGATRTDTQYF	TGTGCCGGAAACGGGGCTACTCGCACAGATACGCAGTATTTT
TRBV30	TRBJ2-5	NA	NA	CAWAVSASQYF	TGTGCCTGGGCGGTCTCAGCCAGCCAGTACTTC
TRBV7-2	TRBJ2-5	NA	TRBD2	CASSLLGSGRSETQYF	TGTGCCAGCAGCTTATTAGGTAGCGGGAGATCCGAGACCCAGTACTTC
TRBV18	TRBJ2-7	NA	TRBD2	CASSGLADYEQYF	TGTGCCAGCTCAGGACTAGCGGACTACGAGCAGTACTTC
TRBV11-2	TRBJ1-2	few	TRBD1	CASSSTWSGGEANYGYTF	TGTGCCAGCAGCTCCACCTGGTCAGGGGGCGAAGCTAACTATGGCTACACCTTC
TRBV14	TRBJ1-1	few	NA	CASRYSGGTEAFF	TGTGCCAGCAGATACAGTGGGGGCACTGAAGCTTTCTTT
TRBV28	TRBJ2-7	few	NA	CASSLSITYEQYF	TGTGCCAGCAGTTTATCTATAACCTACGAGCAGTACTTC
TRBV9	TRBJ2-3	few	NA	CASSRAHSTDTQYF	TGTGCCAGCAGCCGAGCGCATAGCACAGATACGCAGTATTTT
TRBV29-1	TRBJ1-2	NA	NA	CSVDPWGHYGYTF	TGCAGCGTTGACCCCTGGGGTCACTATGGCTACACCTTC
TRBV10-1	TRBJ2-3	NA	NA	CASRKTTEPTDTQYF	TGCGCCAGCAGGAAAACGACAGAGCCCACAGATACGCAGTATTTT
TRBV7-6	TRBJ1-4	NA	NA	CASSFRGFGEKLFF	TGTGCCAGCAGCTTTCGGGGCTTCGGTGAAAAACTGTTTTTT
TRBV4-1	TRBJ2-6	few	NA	CASSQIGSGANVLTF	TGCGCCAGCAGCCAAATAGGCTCTGGGGCCAACGTCCTGACTTTC
TRBV11-2	TRBJ2-3	NA	NA	CASSLGTATDTQYF	TGTGCCAGCAGCTTGGGGACTGCCACAGATACGCAGTATTTT
TRBV4-3	TRBJ2-1	NA	TRBD2	CASSQVARGGNEQFF	TGCGCCAGCAGCCAAGTGGCAAGGGGAGGGAATGAGCAGTTCTTC
TRBV5-4	TRBJ2-3	few	NA	CASSLAGADTQYF	TGTGCCAGCAGCTTGGCGGGGGCAGATACGCAGTATTTT
TRBV27	TRBJ2-6	few	TRBD1	CASSDRGPSGANVLTF	TGTGCCAGCAGCGACAGGGGGCCCTCTGGGGCCAACGTCCTGACTTTC
TRBV29-1	TRBJ2-1	few	TRBD2	CSGGTSGSSYNEQFF	TGCAGCGGTGGAACTAGCGGGAGCTCCTACAATGAGCAGTTCTTC
TRBV10-3	TRBJ2-1	NA	NA	CAISEGTYNEQFF	TGTGCCATCAGTGAGGGGACCTACAATGAGCAGTTCTTC
TRBV21-1	TRBJ2-5	NA	NA	CASSKRGSTGQGVSYQETQYF	TGTGCCAGCAGCAAACGGGGTTCTACGGGACAGGGGGTTTCGTACCAAGAGACCCAGTACTTC
TRBV29-1	TRBJ1-2	NA	NA	CSVLLEGIGGYTF	TGCAGCGTCCTTCTGGAGGGAATAGGTGGCTACACCTTC
TRBV5-1	TRBJ2-3	NA	TRBD2	CASSRMTSGRVMDTQYF	TGCGCCAGCAGCAGGATGACTAGCGGGAGGGTTATGGATACGCAGTATTTT
TRBV9	TRBJ2-7	few	NA	CASSVAIGTYEQYF	TGTGCCAGCAGCGTAGCTATAGGGACCTACGAGCAGTACTTC
TRBV25-1	TRBJ2-3	few	NA	CASSAGVNTDTQYF	TGTGCCAGCAGTGCAGGGGTCAACACAGATACGCAGTATTTT
TRBV11-3	TRBJ2-5	few	TRBD2	CASSLKSLAEETQYF	TGTGCCAGCAGCTTAAAGTCGCTAGCGGAAGAGACCCAGTACTTC
TRBV30	TRBJ2-5	NA	NA	CAWSAGLETQYF	TGTGCCTGGAGTGCTGGTCTGGAGACCCAGTACTTC
TRBV30	TRBJ1-1	once	NA	CAWKPNPMNTEAFF	TGTGCCTGGAAACCCAACCCTATGAACACTGAAGCTTTCTTT
TRBV20-1	TRBJ2-7	few	NA	CSAGTNYEQYF	TGCAGTGCCGGGACGAACTACGAGCAGTACTTC
TRBV4-3	TRBJ1-1	NA	NA	CASSQEPGSEAFF	TGCGCCAGCAGCCAAGAACCGGGGTCCGAAGCTTTCTTT
TRBV6-5	TRBJ2-3	few	NA	CASSYSGASTDTQYF	TGTGCCAGCAGTTACTCGGGAGCGAGCACAGATACGCAGTATTTT
TRBV7-2	TRBJ2-1	few	TRBD2	CASSLERLAGKQFF	TGTGCCAGCAGCCTAGAAAGACTAGCGGGGAAGCAGTTCTTC
TRBV19	TRBJ2-3	few	NA	CASNSRDGYTDTQYF	TGTGCCAGTAACTCCCGGGACGGATACACAGATACGCAGTATTTT
TRBV29-1	TRBJ2-7	few	NA	CSVSAGKEQYF	TGCAGCGTTTCTGCCGGAAAGGAGCAGTACTTC
TRBV4-3	TRBJ2-6	NA	TRBD2	CASSQELAGAFSGANVLTF	TGCGCCAGCAGCCAAGAGCTAGCGGGAGCTTTTTCTGGGGCCAACGTCCTGACTTTC
TRBV7-2	TRBJ2-3	NA	NA	CASSLAHSGDTQYF	TGTGCCAGCAGCTTAGCGCATTCAGGAGATACGCAGTATTTT
TRBV9	TRBJ1-5	few	NA	CASSFSGTSNQPQHF	TGTGCCAGCAGCTTTTCGGGGACCTCAAATCAGCCCCAGCATTTT
TRBV4-1	TRBJ1-5	few	NA	CASSQGPLGNQPQHF	TGCGCCAGCAGCCAAGGTCCCTTGGGCAATCAGCCCCAGCATTTT
TRBV29-1	TRBJ1-4	few	NA	CSVKTTGPNEKLFF	TGCAGCGTGAAGACTACAGGGCCTAATGAAAAACTGTTTTTT
TRBV30	TRBJ1-2	NA	TRBD1	CAWGKRQGASSYTF	TGTGCCTGGGGCAAAAGACAGGGGGCTAGTAGCTACACCTTC
TRBV7-3	TRBJ2-1	few	TRBD2	CASSSSGELNEQFF	TGTGCCAGCAGCTCTAGCGGCGAACTCAATGAGCAGTTCTTC
TRBV30	TRBJ2-1	many	NA	CAWKGGRNNEQFF	TGTGCCTGGAAGGGGGGGCGAAACAATGAGCAGTTCTTC
TRBV14	TRBJ2-5	NA	NA	CASSQVPPETQYF	TGTGCCAGCAGCCAAGTACCCCCTGAGACCCAGTACTTC
TRBV18	TRBJ2-1	few	NA	CASSPTRGPPYNEQFF	TGTGCCAGCTCACCAACAAGGGGCCCCCCCTACAATGAGCAGTTCTTC
TRBV7-9	TRBJ1-3	few	NA	CASSLAGSSGNTIYF	TGTGCCAGCAGCTTAGCGGGGAGCTCTGGAAACACCATATATTTT
TRBV30	TRBJ2-2	few	NA	CAWSVSVPGELFF	TGTGCCTGGAGTGTATCAGTTCCCGGGGAGCTGTTTTTT
TRBV11-2	TRBJ2-7	NA	TRBD1	CASSNLRTGVYEQYF	TGTGCCAGCAGTAACTTAAGGACAGGGGTCTACGAGCAGTACTTC
TRBV11-2	TRBJ2-1	NA	NA	CASSLDRLAYNEQFF	TGTGCCAGCAGCTTAGATCGGCTAGCCTACAATGAGCAGTTCTTC